This T cell receptor (beta chain) was recovered during a study of blood T cell repertoires in COVID-19. Study-wide context: Samples taken during acute and convalescent COVID-19 were collected in the United States, Italy and Spain.

V shed 0 bases and J shed 0 bases, with 11 bases lying between them. The CDR3 extends over 16 amino acids. Germline CDR1 is MDHEN and CDR2 is SYDVKM. As handled by the study authors: For nucleated cells, counts were estimated from reference gene primer amplification. Only in-frame clones appear in the TCRdb table, and some are missing; sequencing was by immunoSEQ multiplex PCR. The V and J calls and clone size are taken from that table; D and trimming were inferred from the DNA. The data show 110,000 to 150,000 clones, approximately 90% seen once. The chain is built from TRBV28 and TRBJ1-1; D unclear. This sequence originates from a man between 60 and 75 years old with active or convalescent COVID-19. The sequenced material came from peripheral blood. This CDR3 is CASSLWSGVMNTEAFF. In DNA, the CDR3 is TGTGCCAGCAGTTTATGGTCAGGTGTAATGAACACTGAAGCTTTCTTT.